This entry lists 13 T cell receptor beta chains sequenced from one sample in a study of cytomegalovirus exposure and HLA in healthy donors. Researchers ran the PCR with 60 Vbeta and 13 Jbeta primers. Sequencing used immunoSEQ multiplex PCR; TCRdb keeps in-frame clones, though not all of them. Recorded here are about 200,000 clones; the top ten clones represent roughly 0.74%. Sample: PBMCs. The receptors derive from a boy between 10 and 17 years old in good health and CMV-seronegative.

The chain joins TRBV19 to TRBJ1-2; TRBD1 aligns across 10 bases. The CDR3 consists of 15 residues. Trimming removed 2 bases from V and 4 bases from J; junction bases left unmatched: 4. Germline CDR1 is LNHDA and CDR2 is SQIVND (reference sequence). CDR3 sequence reads: CASSIPGQGIYGYTF. In nucleotides, the CDR3 is TGTGCCAGTAGTATACCGGGACAGGGGATCTATGGCTACACCTTC.

The genes are TRBV2 and TRBJ1-6; tentative D call: TRBD1 (5 bases). V was trimmed by 0 bases and J by 8 bases, leaving 14 bases between them. Germline V lookup: CDR1 SNHLY, CDR2 FYNNEI. CDR3 length equals 16 residues. CDR3 protein: CASSEALGGLYSPLHF. The CDR3 DNA reads TGTGCCAGCAGTGAAGCACTCGGGGGGTTGTATTCACCCCTCCACTTT.

The rearrangement joins TRBV5-1 to TRBJ2-7, with 7 bases that match TRBD1. The CDR3 has 16 residues. Germline V gene data show CDR1 as SGHRS and CDR2 as YFSETQ. J was trimmed by 0 bases and V by 4 bases; bases with no gene match: 10. This CDR3 is CASSERGLAFSYEQYF. Here the CDR3 DNA reads TGCGCCAGCAGCGAGAGGGGGCTCGCATTCTCCTACGAGCAGTACTTC.

The rearrangement links TRBV5-1 to TRBJ2-3; 10 bases line up with TRBD2. Germline lookup yields CDR1 SGHRS and CDR2 YFSETQ. With 3 bases clipped from V and 5 bases from J, the junction kept 12 bases outside the gene matches. The CDR3 length is 17 residues. The CDR3 reads CASSSWPQRGGQDTQYF. The CDR3 nucleotides read TGCGCCAGCAGCTCTTGGCCCCAGCGGGGGGGACAAGATACGCAGTATTTT.

Comments on this clone: This sample includes further DNA sequences coding for the same CDR3. The V call is TRBV30, the J call TRBJ2-5; 7 nucleotides agree with TRBD2. Germline V gene data show CDR1 as GTSNPN and CDR2 as SVGIG (reference sequence). The CDR3 runs 12 residues. Trimming at V came to 2 bases and at J to 5 bases, leaving 2 bases not matched to a gene. CDR3 residues: CAWSLGGETQYF. The CDR3, as DNA: TGTGCCTGGAGTCTGGGGGGGGAGACCCAGTACTTC. The full variable domain, in which reference TRBV30 and TRBJ2-5 provide the parts outside the CDR3, is SQTIHQWPATLVQPVGSPLSLECTVEGTSNPNLYWYRQAAGRGLQLLFYSVGIGQISSEVPQNLSASRPQDRQFILSSKKLLLSDSGFYLCAWSLGGETQYFGPGTRLLVL.

This sequence joins TRBV10-3 and TRBJ2-7; possible D gene TRBD2, 6 bases. The germline gives CDR1 ENHRY, CDR2 SYGVKD. Trimming removed 2 bases from V and 3 bases from J, with 8 bases in between. The CDR3 contains 13 residues. DNA of the CDR3: TGTGCCATCAGTGAGATGGAGGGCTACGAGCAGTACTTC. Residues: CAISEMEGYEQYF.

J is TRBJ1-1 and V is TRBV11-2; a weak D match, TRBD1 (5 bases). There are 16 residues in the CDR3. Per germline, CDR1 SGHAT and CDR2 FQNNGV. The V and J ends lost 1 base and 5 bases respectively, with 17 bases between them. The CDR3 DNA reads TGTGCCAGCAGCTTAGCCGGTGTAGCAGGGTGGACTGAAGCTTTCTTT. It encodes CASSLAGVAGWTEAFF.

The chain has TRBV28 and TRBJ1-1; D is possibly TRBD1 (6 bases). CDR1 MDHEN and CDR2 SYDVKM come from the germline V gene. The CDR3 sequence is 14 residues long. V was clipped by 2 bases and J by 1 base, with 8 bases between them. The CDR3 DNA reads as TGTGCCAGCAGTTTAGGGGGCGGGAACACTGAAGCTTTCTTT. It codes for CASSLGGGNTEAFF.

V and J are TRBV7-2 and TRBJ2-2, with D maybe TRBD1 (5 bases). Trimming shortened V by 6 bases and J by 0 bases, and 11 bases separated the two germline ends. This CDR3 has 15 amino acids. Looked up from germline, CDR1 is SGHTA and CDR2 is FQGNSA. The CDR3 DNA follows: TGTGCCAGCAGATACAGGACCTCGAACACCGGGGAGCTGTTTTTT. Translating it yields CASRYRTSNTGELFF.

The chain uses TRBV27 and TRBJ2-3; 8 positions agree with TRBD2. This CDR3 has 14 residues. CDR1 and CDR2 from the germline V gene are MNHEY and SMNVEV (reference sequence). Unmatched junction bases numbered 14, after V lost 8 bases and J lost 10 bases. In nucleotides, the CDR3 is TGTGCCAGCCATCTGCGGGGGGCCCGCGAGGCGCAGTATTTT. Its translation is CASHLRGAREAQYF.

This chain links TRBV5-5 with TRBJ1-1; TRBD1 agrees at 9 bases. Germline V gene lookup returns CDR1 SGHKS and CDR2 YYEKEE (reference sequence). CDR3 length: 15 amino acids. V was clipped by 3 bases and J by 4 bases; unmatched bases: 7. CDR3 DNA sequence: TGTGCCAGCAGCTCCCTCTCACAGGGGGCCACTGAAGCTTTCTTT. It yields the protein CASSSLSQGATEAFF.

Here the CDR3 DNA reads TGCGCCAGCAGCCAAGTTGGAGACAGGGGCGATGGCTACACCTTC. Its protein product is CASSQVGDRGDGYTF. The rearrangement joins TRBV4-1 to TRBJ1-2; TRBD1 matches at 8 bases. Germline values: CDR1 MGHRA, CDR2 YSYEKL. The CDR3 is 15 amino acids. J was trimmed by 6 bases and V by 1 base; bases with no gene match: 7.

The chain recombines TRBV29-1 with TRBJ1-4, with 8 bases aligning to TRBD1. CDR3 length equals 13 residues. Germline V gene lookup returns CDR1 SQVTM and CDR2 ANQGSEA. J gave up 8 bases and V 4 bases, and 6 bases lay outside the gene matches. CDR3 sequence reads: CSVGGQGSEKLFF. The CDR3 DNA reads TGCAGCGTTGGCGGACAGGGCTCCGAAAAACTGTTTTTT.